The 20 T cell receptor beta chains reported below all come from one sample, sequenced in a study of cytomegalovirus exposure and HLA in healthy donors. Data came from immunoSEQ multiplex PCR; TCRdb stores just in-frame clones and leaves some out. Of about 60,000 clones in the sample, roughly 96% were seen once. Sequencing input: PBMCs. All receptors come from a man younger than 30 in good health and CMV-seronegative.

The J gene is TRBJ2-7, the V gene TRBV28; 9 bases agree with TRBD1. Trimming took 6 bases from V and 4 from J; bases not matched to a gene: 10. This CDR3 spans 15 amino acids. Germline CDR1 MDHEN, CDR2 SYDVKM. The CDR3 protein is CASRSQGAAQYEQYF. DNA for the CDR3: TGTGCCAGCAGGTCACAGGGGGCGGCCCAATACGAGCAGTACTTC.

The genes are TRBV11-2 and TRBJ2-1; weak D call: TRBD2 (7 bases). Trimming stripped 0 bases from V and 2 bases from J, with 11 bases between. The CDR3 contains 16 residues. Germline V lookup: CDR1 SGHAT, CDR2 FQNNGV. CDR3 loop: CASSLDRGAAYNEQFF. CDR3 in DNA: TGTGCCAGCAGCTTAGATCGGGGGGCAGCCTACAATGAGCAGTTCTTC.

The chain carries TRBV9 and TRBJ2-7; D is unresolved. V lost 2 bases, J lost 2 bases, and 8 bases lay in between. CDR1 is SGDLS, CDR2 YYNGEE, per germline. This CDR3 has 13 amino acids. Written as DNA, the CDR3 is TGTGCCAGCAGCGTCGATGGCACCTACGAGCAGTACTTC. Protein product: CASSVDGTYEQYF. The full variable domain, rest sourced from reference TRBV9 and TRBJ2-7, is DSGVTQTPKHLITATGQRVTLRCSPRSGDLSVYWYQQSLDQGLQFLIQYYNGEERAKGNILERFSAQQFPDLHSELNLSSLELGDSALYFCASSVDGTYEQYFGPGTRLTVT.

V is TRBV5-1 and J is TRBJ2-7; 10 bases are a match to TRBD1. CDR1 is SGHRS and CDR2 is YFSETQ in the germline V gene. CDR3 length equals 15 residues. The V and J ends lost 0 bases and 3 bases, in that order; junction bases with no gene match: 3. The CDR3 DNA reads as TGCGCCAGCAGCTTGGGACAGGGGGCGTACTACGAGCAGTACTTC. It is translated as CASSLGQGAYYEQYF.

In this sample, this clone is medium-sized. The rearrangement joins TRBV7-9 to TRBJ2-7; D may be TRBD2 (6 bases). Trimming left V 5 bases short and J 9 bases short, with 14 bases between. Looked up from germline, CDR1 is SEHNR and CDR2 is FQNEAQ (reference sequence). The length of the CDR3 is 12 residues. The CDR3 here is CASSGGQAGQYF. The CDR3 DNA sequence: TGTGCCAGCAGCGGAGGGCAAGCGGGGCAGTACTTC.

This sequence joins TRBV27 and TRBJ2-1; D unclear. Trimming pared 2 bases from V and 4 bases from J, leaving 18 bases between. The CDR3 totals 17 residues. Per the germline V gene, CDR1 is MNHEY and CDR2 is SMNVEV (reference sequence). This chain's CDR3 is CASSLDFKWARYNEQFF. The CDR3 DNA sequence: TGTGCCAGCAGTTTAGATTTTAAGTGGGCGCGTTACAATGAGCAGTTCTTC.

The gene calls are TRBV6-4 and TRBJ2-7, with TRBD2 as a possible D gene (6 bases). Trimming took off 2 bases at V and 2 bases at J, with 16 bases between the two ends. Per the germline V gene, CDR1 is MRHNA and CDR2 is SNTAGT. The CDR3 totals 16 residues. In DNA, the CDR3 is TGTGCCAGCAGTGACCCGTTAGCGGAAACGGCCTACGAGCAGTACTTC. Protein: CASSDPLAETAYEQYF.

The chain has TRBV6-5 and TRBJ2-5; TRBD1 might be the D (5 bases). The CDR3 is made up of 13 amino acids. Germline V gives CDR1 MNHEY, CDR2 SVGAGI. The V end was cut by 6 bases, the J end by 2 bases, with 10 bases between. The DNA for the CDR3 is TGTGCCAGCAGCAGACAGATTCAAGAGACCCAGTACTTC. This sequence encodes CASSRQIQETQYF.

The CDR3 DNA follows: TGCGCCAGCCGGGACAACAAAAACATTCAGTACTTC. Amino acids: CASRDNKNIQYF. The genes are TRBV10-2 and TRBJ2-4; tentative D call: TRBD1 (6 bases). Trimming shortened V by 8 bases and J by 3 bases, and 8 bases separated the two germline ends. Looked up from germline, CDR1 is WSHSY and CDR2 is SAAADI. This CDR3 region has 12 residues.

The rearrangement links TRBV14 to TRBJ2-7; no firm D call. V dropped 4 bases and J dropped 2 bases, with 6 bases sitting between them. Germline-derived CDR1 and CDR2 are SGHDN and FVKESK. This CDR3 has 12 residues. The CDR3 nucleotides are TGTGCCAGCAGCCGGCAAGCCTACGAGCAGTACTTC. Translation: CASSRQAYEQYF.

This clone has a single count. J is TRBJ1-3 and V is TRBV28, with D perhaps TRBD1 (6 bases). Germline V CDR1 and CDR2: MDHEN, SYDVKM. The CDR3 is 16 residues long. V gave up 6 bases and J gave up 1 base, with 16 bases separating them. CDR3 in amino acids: CASSAPRGASGNTIYF. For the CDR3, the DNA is TGTGCCAGCAGCGCCCCCCGGGGGGCGTCTGGAAACACCATATATTTT.

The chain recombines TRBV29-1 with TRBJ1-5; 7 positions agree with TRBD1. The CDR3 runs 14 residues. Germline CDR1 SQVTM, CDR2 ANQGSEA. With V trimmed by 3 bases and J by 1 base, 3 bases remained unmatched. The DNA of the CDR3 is TGCAGCGTTGATACAGGGGTAAGCAATCAGCCCCAGCATTTT. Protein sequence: CSVDTGVSNQPQHF.

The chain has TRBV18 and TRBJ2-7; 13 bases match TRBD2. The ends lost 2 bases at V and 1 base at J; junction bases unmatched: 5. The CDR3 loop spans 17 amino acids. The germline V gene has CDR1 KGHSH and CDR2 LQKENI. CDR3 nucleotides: TGTGCCAGCTCACCAACTAGCGGGAGGGCAGGATCCTACGAGCAGTACTTC. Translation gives CASSPTSGRAGSYEQYF.

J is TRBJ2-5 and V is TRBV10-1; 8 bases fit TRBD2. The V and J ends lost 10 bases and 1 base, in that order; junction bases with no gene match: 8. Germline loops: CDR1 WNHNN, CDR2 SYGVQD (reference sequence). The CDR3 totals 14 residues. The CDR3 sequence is CATSTGGSQETQYF. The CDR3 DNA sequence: TGCGCCACCTCAACGGGAGGGTCCCAAGAGACCCAGTACTTC.

CDR3 in amino acids: CASSLGTDTGELFF. The CDR3 DNA sequence: TGCGCCAGCAGCTTGGGGACAGACACCGGGGAGCTGTTTTTT. V is TRBV5-1 and J is TRBJ2-2; maybe TRBD1 (6 bases). V was trimmed by 0 bases and J by 3 bases, leaving 6 bases between them. This CDR3 comprises 14 residues. Per germline, CDR1 SGHRS and CDR2 YFSETQ.

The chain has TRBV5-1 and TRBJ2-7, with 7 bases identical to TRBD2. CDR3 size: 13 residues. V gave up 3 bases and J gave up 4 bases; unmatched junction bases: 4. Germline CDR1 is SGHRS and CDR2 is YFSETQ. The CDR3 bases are TGCGCCAGCAGCTCGGCTAGCGGATACGAGCAGTACTTC. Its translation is CASSSASGYEQYF.

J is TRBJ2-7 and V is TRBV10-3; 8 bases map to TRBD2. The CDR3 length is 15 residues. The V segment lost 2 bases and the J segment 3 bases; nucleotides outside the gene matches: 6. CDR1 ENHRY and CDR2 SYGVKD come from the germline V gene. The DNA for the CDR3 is TGTGCCATCAGTGAGAGGGCCAGCGGGAGCTACGAGCAGTACTTC. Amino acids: CAISERASGSYEQYF.

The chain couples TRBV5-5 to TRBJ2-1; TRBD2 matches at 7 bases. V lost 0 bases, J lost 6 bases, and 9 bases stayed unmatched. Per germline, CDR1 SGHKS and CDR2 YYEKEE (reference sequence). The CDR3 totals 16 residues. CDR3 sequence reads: CASSLGPETSINEQFF. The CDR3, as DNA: TGTGCCAGCAGCTTGGGACCGGAGACTAGCATCAATGAGCAGTTCTTC.

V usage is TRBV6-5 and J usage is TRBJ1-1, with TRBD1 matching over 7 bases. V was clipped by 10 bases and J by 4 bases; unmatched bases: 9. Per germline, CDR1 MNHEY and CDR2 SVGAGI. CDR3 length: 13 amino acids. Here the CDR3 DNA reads TGTGCCACCGGACAGGACCCCGGCACTGAAGCTTTCTTT. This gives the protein CATGQDPGTEAFF.

CDR3 nucleotides: TGTGCCAGCAGGCCCATGGGGCAGTCAATCCAAGAGACCCAGTACTTC. Translation: CASRPMGQSIQETQYF. V gene TRBV11-1 combines with J gene TRBJ2-5; D might be TRBD1 (5 bases). CDR3 size: 16 residues. The V end lost 6 bases, the J end lost 1 base, and 18 bases lay between the germline ends. CDR1 and CDR2 (germline): SGHAT, FQDESV (reference sequence).